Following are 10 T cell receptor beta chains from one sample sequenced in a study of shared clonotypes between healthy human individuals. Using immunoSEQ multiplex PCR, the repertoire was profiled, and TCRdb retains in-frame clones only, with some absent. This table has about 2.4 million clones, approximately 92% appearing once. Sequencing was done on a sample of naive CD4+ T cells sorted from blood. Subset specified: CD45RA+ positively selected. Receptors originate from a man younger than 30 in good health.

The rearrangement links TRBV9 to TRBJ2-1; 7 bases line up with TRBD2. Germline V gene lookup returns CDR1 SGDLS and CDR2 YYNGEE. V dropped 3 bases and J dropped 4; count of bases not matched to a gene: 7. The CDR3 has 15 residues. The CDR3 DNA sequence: TGTGCCAGCAGCGCCGACGGCGGGAGTTACAATGAGCAGTTCTTC. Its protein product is CASSADGGSYNEQFF.

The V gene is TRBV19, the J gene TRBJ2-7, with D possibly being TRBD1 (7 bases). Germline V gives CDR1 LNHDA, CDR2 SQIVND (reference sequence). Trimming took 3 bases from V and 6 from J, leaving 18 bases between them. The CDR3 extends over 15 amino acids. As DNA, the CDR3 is TGTGCCAGTAGTATCGGCGGACCAGGGGGAGGCGAGCAGTACTTC. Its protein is CASSIGGPGGGEQYF. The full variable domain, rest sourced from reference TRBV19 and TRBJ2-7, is DGGITQSPKYLFRKEGQNVTLSCEQNLNHDAMYWYRQDPGQGLRLIYYSQIVNDFQKGDIAEGYSVSREKKESFPLTVTSAQKNPTAFYLCASSIGGPGGGEQYFGPGTRLTVT.

The DNA for the CDR3 is TGTGCCTGGAGAGGAGGGTCCCGGAAGTCCTACACCTTC. Amino acids: CAWRGGSRKSYTF. The chain is built from TRBV30 and TRBJ1-2; D gene ambiguous. Germline V CDR1 and CDR2: GTSNPN, SVGIG (reference sequence). Trimming removed 3 bases from V and 10 bases from J, with 18 bases in between. The length of the CDR3 is 13 residues.

CDR3 DNA sequence: TGTGCCAGCAGTTACTCGAGGGGCCACGGCGGGGAGCTGTTTTTT. Amino acid sequence: CASSYSRGHGGELFF. V usage is TRBV6-5 and J usage is TRBJ2-2; the D call may be TRBD1 or TRBD2 (5 bases each). V gave up 0 bases and J gave up 7 bases, with 12 bases separating them. This CDR3 is built from 15 residues. The V gene's germline CDR1 is MNHEY and CDR2 SVGAGI.

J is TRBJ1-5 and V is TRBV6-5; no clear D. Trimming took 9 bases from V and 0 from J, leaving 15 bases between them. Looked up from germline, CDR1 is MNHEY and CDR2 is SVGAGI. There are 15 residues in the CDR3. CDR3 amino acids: CASRREPYSNQPQHF. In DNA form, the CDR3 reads TGTGCCAGTCGGCGGGAACCATATAGCAATCAGCCCCAGCATTTT.

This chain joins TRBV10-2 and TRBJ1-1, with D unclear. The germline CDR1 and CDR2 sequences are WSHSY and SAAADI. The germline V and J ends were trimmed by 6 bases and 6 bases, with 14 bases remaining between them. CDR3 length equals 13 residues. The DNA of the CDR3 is TGCGCCAGCAGCCCCCTTGGCGGAGCTGAAGCTTTCTTT. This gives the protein CASSPLGGAEAFF.

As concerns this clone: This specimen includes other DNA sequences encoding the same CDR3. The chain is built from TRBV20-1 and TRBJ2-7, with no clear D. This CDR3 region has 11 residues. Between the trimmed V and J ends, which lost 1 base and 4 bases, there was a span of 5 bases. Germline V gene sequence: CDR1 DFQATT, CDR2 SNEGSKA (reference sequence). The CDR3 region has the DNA TGCAGTGCTAGAGGGGGATACGAGCAGTACTTC. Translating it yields CSARGGYEQYF.

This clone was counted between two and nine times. In nucleotides, the CDR3 is TGTGCCAGCAGTTACTCACAGGGGGCATGGTCACCCCTCCACTTT. Its protein product is CASSYSQGAWSPLHF. The chain joins TRBV6-5 to TRBJ1-6; 9 positions match TRBD1. The germline V gene has CDR1 MNHEY and CDR2 SVGAGI. The CDR3 has 15 amino acids. V shed 0 bases, J shed 10 bases, and the junction held 4 bases outside the gene matches.

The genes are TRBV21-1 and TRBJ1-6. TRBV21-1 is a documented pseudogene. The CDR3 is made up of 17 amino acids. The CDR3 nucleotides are TGTGCCAGCTGTTTATGGACCGAACAAAGGGAAAATTCACCCCTCCACTTT. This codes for CASCLWTEQRENSPLHF.

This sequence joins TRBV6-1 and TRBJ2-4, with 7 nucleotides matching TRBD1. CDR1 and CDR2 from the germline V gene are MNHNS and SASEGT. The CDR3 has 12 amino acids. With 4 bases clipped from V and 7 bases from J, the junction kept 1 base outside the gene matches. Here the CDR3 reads CASSAQGNIQYF. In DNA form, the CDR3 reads TGTGCCAGCAGTGCACAGGGGAACATTCAGTACTTC.